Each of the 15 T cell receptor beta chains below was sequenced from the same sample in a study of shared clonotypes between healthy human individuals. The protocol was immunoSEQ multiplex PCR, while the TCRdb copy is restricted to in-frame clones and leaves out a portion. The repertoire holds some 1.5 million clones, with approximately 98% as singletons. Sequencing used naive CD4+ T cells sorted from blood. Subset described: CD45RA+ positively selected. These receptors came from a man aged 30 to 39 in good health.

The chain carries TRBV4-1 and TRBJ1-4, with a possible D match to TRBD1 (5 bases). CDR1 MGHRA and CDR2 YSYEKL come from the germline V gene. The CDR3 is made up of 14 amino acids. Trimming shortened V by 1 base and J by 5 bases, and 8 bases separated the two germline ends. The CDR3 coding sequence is TGCGCCAGCAGCCAAGGGGGCGGAAATGAAAAACTGTTTTTT. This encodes CASSQGGGNEKLFF.

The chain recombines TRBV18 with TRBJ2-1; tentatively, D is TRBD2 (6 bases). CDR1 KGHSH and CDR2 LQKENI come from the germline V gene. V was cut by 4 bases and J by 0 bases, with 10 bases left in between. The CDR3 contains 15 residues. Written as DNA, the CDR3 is TGTGCCAGCTCACTGCTAGCGAGCTCCTACAATGAGCAGTTCTTC. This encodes CASSLLASSYNEQFF.

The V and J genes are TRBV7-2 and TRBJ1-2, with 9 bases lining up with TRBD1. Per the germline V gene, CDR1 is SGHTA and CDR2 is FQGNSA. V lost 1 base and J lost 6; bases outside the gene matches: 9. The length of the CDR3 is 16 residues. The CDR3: CASSLVLWDRANGYTF. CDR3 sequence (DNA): TGTGCCAGCAGCTTAGTGCTCTGGGACAGGGCGAATGGCTACACCTTC.

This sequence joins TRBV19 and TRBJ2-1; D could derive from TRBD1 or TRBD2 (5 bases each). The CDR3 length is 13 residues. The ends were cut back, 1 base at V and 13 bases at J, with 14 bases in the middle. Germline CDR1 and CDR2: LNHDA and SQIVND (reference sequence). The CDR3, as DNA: TGTGCCAGTAGTATAGGGGACGGTGGGGTCCAGTTCTTC. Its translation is CASSIGDGGVQFF.

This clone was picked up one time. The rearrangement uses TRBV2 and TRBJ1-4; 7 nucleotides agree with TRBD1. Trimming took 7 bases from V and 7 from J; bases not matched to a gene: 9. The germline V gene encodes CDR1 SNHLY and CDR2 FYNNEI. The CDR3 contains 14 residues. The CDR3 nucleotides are TGTGCCAGCACCGACGAGGGGGCTGTTGAAAAACTGTTTTTT. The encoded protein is CASTDEGAVEKLFF.

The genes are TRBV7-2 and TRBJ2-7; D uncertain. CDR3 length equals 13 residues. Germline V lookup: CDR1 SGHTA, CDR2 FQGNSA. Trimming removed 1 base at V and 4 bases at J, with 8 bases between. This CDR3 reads CASSLGYPYEQYF. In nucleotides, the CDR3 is TGTGCCAGCAGCTTAGGCTACCCATACGAGCAGTACTTC.

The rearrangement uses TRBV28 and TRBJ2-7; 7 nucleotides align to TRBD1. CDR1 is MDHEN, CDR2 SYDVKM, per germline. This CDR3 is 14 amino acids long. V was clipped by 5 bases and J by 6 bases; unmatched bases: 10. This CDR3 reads CASSLPTGSFEQYF. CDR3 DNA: TGTGCCAGCAGTCTACCGACAGGGAGCTTCGAGCAGTACTTC.

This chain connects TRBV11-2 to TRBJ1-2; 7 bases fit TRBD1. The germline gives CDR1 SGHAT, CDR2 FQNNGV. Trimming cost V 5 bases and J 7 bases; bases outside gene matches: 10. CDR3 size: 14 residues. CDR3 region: CASSLGTASFGYTF. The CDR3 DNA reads TGTGCCAGCAGCCTCGGGACAGCCTCGTTTGGCTACACCTTC. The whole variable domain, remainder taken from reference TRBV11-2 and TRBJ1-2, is EAGVAQSPRYKIIEKRQSVAFWCNPISGHATLYWYQQILGQGPKLLIQFQNNGVVDDSQLPKDRFSAERLKGVDSTLKIQPAKLEDSAVYLCASSLGTASFGYTFGSGTRLTVV.

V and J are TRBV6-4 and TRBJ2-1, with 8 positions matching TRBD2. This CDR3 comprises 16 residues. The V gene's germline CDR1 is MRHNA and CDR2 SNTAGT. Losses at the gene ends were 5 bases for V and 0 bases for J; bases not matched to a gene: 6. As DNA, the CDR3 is TGTGCCAGCAGTAGACTAGCGTCCAGCTCCTACAATGAGCAGTTCTTC. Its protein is CASSRLASSSYNEQFF.

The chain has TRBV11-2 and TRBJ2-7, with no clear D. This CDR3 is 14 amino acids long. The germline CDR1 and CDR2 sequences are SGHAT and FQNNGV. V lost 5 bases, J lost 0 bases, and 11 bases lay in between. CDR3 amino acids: CASSPDPSSYEQYF. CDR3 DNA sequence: TGTGCCAGCAGCCCAGACCCCAGCTCCTACGAGCAGTACTTC.

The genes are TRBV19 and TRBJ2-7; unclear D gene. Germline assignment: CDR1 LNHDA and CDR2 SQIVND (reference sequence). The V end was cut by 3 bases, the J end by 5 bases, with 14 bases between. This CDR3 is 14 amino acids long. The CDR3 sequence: CASSIGSFYNEQYF. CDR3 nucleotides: TGTGCCAGTAGTATTGGCAGTTTCTATAACGAGCAGTACTTC.

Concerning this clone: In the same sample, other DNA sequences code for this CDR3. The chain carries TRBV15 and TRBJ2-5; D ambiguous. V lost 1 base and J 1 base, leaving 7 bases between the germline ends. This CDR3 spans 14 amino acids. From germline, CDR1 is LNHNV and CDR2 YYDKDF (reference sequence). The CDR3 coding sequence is TGTGCCACCAGCAGAGTAGGCGGCCAAGAGACCCAGTACTTC. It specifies CATSRVGGQETQYF.

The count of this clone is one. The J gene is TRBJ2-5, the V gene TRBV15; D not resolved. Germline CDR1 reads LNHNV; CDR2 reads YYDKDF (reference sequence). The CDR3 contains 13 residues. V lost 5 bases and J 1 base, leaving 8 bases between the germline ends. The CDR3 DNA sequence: TGTGCCACCAGCCCCCGCACCCAAGAGACCCAGTACTTC. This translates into CATSPRTQETQYF.

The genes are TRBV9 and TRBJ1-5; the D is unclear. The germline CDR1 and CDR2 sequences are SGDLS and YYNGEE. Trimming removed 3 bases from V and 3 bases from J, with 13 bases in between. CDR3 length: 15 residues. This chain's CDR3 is CASSAQGTHNQPQHF. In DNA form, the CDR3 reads TGTGCCAGCAGCGCTCAAGGTACCCACAATCAGCCCCAGCATTTT.

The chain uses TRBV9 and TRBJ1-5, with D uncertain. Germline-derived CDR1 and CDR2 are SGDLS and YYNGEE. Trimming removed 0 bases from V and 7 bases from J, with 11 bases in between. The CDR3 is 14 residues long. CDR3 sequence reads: CASSVDPDRQPQHF. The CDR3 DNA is TGTGCCAGCAGCGTAGATCCAGACCGACAGCCCCAGCATTTT.